The TCR beta chain described here comes from a study of blood T cell repertoires in COVID-19. Assay: immunoSEQ multiplex PCR; the TCRdb copy retains only in-frame clones and omits some. The data show roughly 77,000 clones, with 90% seen just once and roughly 6.8% held by the top ten. V was clipped by 1 base and J by 1 base; unmatched bases: 1. Germline-derived CDR1 and CDR2 are SEHNR and FQNEAQ (reference sequence). The CDR3 sequence is 15 residues long. Sequencing was performed on peripheral blood. This TCR was recovered from a woman of 80 years or more with active COVID-19. This chain uses TRBV7-9 with TRBJ2-3; 8 nucleotides line up with TRBD2. DNA of the CDR3: TGTGCCAGCAGCTTAGAACTAGCGGGCACAGATACGCAGTATTTT. It is translated as CASSLELAGTDTQYF. Drawing the rest from reference TRBV7-9 and TRBJ2-3, the complete variable domain is DTGVSQNPRHKITKRGQNVTFRCDPISEHNRLYWYRQTLGQGPEFLTYFQNEAQLEKSRLLSDRFSAERPKGSFSTLEIQRTEQGDSAMYLCASSLELAGTDTQYFGPGTRLTVL.